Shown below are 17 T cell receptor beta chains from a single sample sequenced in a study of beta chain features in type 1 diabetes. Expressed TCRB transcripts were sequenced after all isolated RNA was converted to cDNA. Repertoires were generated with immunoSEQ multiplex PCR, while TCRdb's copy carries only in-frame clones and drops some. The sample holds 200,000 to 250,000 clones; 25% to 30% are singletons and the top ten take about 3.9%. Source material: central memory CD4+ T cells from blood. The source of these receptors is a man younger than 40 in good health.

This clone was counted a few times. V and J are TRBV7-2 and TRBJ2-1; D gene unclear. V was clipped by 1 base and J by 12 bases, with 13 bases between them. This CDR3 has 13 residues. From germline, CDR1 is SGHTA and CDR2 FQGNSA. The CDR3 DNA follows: TGTGCCAGCAGCTTAGGACTCCGAGAGAGGCAGTTCTTC. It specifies CASSLGLRERQFF.

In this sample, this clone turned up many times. The CDR3 sequence: CASSLEENYEQYF. The CDR3 DNA follows: TGTGCCAGCAGCTTGGAAGAAAACTACGAGCAGTACTTC. This chain connects TRBV7-7 to TRBJ2-7, with D unclear. The CDR3 extends over 13 amino acids. Deletions cut 3 bases from V and 3 bases from J, with 9 bases between. In germline, CDR1 is SSHAT, CDR2 FNYEAQ (reference sequence).

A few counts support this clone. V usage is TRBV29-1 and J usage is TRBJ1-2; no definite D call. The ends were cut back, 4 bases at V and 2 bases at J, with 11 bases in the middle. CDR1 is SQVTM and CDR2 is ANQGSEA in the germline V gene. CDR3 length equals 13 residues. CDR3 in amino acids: CSVVDHPNYGYTF. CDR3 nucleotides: TGCAGCGTTGTAGACCATCCGAACTATGGCTACACCTTC.

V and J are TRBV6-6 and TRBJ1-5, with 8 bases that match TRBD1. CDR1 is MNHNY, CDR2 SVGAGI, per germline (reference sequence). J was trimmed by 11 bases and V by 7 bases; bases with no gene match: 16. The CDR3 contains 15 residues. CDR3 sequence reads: CASTQDRVSIVAQHF. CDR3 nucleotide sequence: TGTGCCAGCACCCAGGACAGGGTCTCAATTGTAGCCCAGCATTTT.

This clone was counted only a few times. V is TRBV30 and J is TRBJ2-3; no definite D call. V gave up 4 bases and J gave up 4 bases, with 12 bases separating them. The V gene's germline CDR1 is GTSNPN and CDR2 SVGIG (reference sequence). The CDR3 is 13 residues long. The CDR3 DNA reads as TGTGCCTGGACCCAGGCTAGAGCAGATACGCAGTATTTT. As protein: CAWTQARADTQYF.

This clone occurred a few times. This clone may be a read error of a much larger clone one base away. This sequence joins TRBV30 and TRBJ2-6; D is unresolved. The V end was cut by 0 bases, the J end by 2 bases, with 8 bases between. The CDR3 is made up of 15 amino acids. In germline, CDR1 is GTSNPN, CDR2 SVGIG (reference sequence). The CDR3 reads CAWSVSGAGANVLTF. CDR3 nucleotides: TGTGCCTGGAGTGTAAGTGGTGCTGGGGCCAACGTCCTGACTTTC.

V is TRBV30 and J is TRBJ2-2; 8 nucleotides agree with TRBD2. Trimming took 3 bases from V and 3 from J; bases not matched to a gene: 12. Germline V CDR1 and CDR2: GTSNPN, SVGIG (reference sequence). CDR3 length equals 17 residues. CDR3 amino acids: CAWRSLSGGVHTGELFF. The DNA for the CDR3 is TGTGCCTGGAGGTCCCTATCCGGGGGGGTTCACACCGGGGAGCTGTTTTTT.

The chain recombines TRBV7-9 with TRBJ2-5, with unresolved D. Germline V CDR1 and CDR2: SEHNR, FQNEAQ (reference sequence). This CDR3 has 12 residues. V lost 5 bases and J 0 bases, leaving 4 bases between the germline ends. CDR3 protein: CASSQNQETQYF. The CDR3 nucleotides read TGTGCCAGCAGCCAAAACCAAGAGACCCAGTACTTC.

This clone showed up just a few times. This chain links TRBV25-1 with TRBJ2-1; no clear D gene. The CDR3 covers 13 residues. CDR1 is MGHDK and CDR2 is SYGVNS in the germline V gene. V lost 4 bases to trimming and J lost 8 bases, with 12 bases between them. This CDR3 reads CASSARVWDEQFF. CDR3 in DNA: TGTGCCAGCAGTGCCAGAGTTTGGGATGAGCAGTTCTTC.

The CDR3, as DNA: TGTGCCAGCAGTCACCGGACAGGGAGTCGGGAGACCCAGTACTTC. Its protein is CASSHRTGSRETQYF. The chain employs TRBV11-2 and TRBJ2-5; 8 bases align to TRBD1. This CDR3 has 15 amino acids. Per the germline V gene, CDR1 is SGHAT and CDR2 is FQNNGV. After removal of 6 bases from V and 5 bases from J, the junction contained 11 bases not matched to a gene.

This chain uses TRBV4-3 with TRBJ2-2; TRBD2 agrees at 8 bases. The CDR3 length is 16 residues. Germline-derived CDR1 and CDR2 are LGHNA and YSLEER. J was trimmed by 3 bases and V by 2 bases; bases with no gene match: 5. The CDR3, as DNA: TGCGCCAGCAGCCAAAGCGGGAGAAAGGACACCGGGGAGCTGTTTTTT. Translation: CASSQSGRKDTGELFF.

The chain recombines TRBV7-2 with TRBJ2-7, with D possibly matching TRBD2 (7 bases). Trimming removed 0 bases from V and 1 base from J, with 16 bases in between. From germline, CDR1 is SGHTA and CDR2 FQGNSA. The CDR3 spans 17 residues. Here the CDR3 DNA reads TGTGCCAGCAGCTTAGCGCGGCGGGAGAGGGGGTCCTACGAGCAGTACTTC. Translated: CASSLARRERGSYEQYF.

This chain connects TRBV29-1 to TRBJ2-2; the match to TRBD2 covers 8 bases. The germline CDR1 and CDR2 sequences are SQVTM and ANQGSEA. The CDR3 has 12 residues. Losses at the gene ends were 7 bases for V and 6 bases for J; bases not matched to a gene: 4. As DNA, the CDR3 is TGCAGCGGACGGGAGGGCCCCGGGGAGCTGTTTTTT. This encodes CSGREGPGELFF.

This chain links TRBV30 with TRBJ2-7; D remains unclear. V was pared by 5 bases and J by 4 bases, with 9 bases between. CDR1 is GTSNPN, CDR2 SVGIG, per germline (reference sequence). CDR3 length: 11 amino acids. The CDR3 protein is CAWAAVYEQYF. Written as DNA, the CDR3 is TGTGCCTGGGCTGCCGTATACGAGCAGTACTTC.

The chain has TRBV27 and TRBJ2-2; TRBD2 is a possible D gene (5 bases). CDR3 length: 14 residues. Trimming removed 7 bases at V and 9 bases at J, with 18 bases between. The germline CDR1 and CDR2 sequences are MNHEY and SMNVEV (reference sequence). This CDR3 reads CASTDRLAGWELFF. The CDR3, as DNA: TGTGCCAGCACCGATCGGCTAGCTGGGTGGGAGCTGTTTTTT.

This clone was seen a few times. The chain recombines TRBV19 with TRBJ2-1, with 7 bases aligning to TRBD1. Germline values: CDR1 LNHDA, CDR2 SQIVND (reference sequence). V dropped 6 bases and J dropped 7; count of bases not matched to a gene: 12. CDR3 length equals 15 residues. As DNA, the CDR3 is TGTGCCAGTAGAGGGGGCCGGGACACAAGGAATGAGCAGTTCTTC. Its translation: CASRGGRDTRNEQFF.

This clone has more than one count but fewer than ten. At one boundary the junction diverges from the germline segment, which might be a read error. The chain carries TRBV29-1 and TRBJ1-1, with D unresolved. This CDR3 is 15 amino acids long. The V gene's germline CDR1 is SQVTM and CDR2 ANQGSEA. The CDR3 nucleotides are TGCAGCGTTAAAGATGGAGGACGGGGGAACACTGAAGCTTTCTTT. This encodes CSVKDGGRGNTEAFF.